A single sample is the source of the 2 T cell receptor beta chains below, sequenced in a study of control samples from healthy donors and cancer patients. Some clones are missing from TCRdb's copy, which holds only in-frame ones; the method was immunoSEQ multiplex PCR. This table has some 130,000 clones, 92% appearing once. The material sequenced was blood. The source is a man aged 18 to 30 in good health.

The rearrangement joins TRBV11-3 to TRBJ2-3; TRBD2 matches 14 bases. Looked up from germline, CDR1 is SGHNT and CDR2 is YENEEA. The CDR3 has 16 residues. Trimming removed 3 bases from V and 5 bases from J; junction bases left unmatched: 4. In DNA form, the CDR3 reads TGTGCCAGCAGCTTCCCCGGACTAGCGGGGGGAGATACGCAGTATTTT. The encoded protein is CASSFPGLAGGDTQYF. Complete variable domain (other parts from reference TRBV11-3 and TRBJ2-3): EAGVVQSPRYKIIEKKQPVAFWCNPISGHNTLYWYLQNLGQGPELLIRYENEEAVDDSQLPKDRFSAERLKGVDSTLKIQPAELGDSAVYLCASSFPGLAGGDTQYFGPGTRLTVL.

This sequence joins TRBV2 and TRBJ2-1; either TRBD1 or TRBD2 may supply D (5 bases each). From germline, CDR1 is SNHLY and CDR2 FYNNEI. V lost 5 bases and J lost 8, with 22 bases in between. The CDR3 spans 16 residues. The CDR3 DNA is TGTGCCAGCAGTTTACCACGGGACCGACGAGAGGATGAGCAGTTCTTC. It specifies CASSLPRDRREDEQFF.